The next 26 T cell receptor beta chains were all read from a single sample in a study of tumor T cells in aggressive B-cell lymphoma. Some clones are missing from TCRdb's copy, which holds only in-frame ones; the method was immunoSEQ multiplex PCR. The table has 6,200 or so clones, over 75% seen once. Input material: tumor tissue. The receptors were sampled from an adult with diffuse large B cell lymphoma. Some clones in this sample may be carry-over from other donors' samples.

The J gene is TRBJ1-3, the V gene TRBV5-1; D unresolved. The CDR3 covers 14 residues. Per germline, CDR1 SGHRS and CDR2 YFSETQ. V lost 0 bases and J lost 0, with 4 bases in between. The CDR3, as DNA: TGCGCCAGCAGCTTGGATCTCTCTGGAAACACCATATATTTT. This gives the protein CASSLDLSGNTIYF.

The chain links TRBV30 to TRBJ2-1; TRBD2 matches 7 bases. Looked up from germline, CDR1 is GTSNPN and CDR2 is SVGIG (reference sequence). The CDR3 runs 17 residues. V was clipped by 2 bases and J by 1 base; unmatched bases: 11. CDR3 sequence: CAWSSWGGPSSYNEQFF. In DNA form, the CDR3 reads TGTGCCTGGAGTTCTTGGGGAGGGCCCTCATCCTACAATGAGCAGTTCTTC.

V is TRBV6-6 and J is TRBJ2-5; D perhaps matches TRBD2 (6 bases). Germline values: CDR1 MNHNY, CDR2 SVGAGI (reference sequence). The CDR3 is 14 residues long. The ends were cut back, 6 bases at V and 9 bases at J, with 20 bases in the middle. This chain's CDR3 is CASSVAGPQGAQYF. The CDR3 bases are TGTGCCAGCAGCGTGGCGGGACCTCAAGGGGCCCAGTACTTC.

The chain joins TRBV7-2 to TRBJ2-5, with 8 bases lining up with TRBD2. Per germline, CDR1 SGHTA and CDR2 FQGNSA. Losses at the gene ends were 3 bases for V and 2 bases for J; bases not matched to a gene: 2. The CDR3 covers 14 residues. The CDR3 spells CASSFLAGQETQYF. The CDR3 DNA reads as TGTGCCAGCAGCTTCCTAGCGGGTCAAGAGACCCAGTACTTC.

This clone was found a few times. The rearrangement uses TRBV7-6 and TRBJ2-7, with D hard to call. The germline V gene encodes CDR1 SGHVS and CDR2 FNYEAQ. V gave up 1 base and J gave up 0 bases, with 4 bases separating them. The CDR3 contains 13 residues. The CDR3 protein is CASSLDGSYEQYF. The CDR3 coding sequence is TGTGCCAGCAGCTTAGACGGCTCCTACGAGCAGTACTTC.

The chain uses TRBV2 and TRBJ1-1; 8 bases agree with TRBD1. Germline V gives CDR1 SNHLY, CDR2 FYNNEI. The CDR3 loop spans 14 amino acids. V shed 5 bases, J shed 1 base, and the junction held 3 bases outside the gene matches. The CDR3 nucleotides are TGTGCCAGCAGTAAAGGACAGGGGAACACTGAAGCTTTCTTT. Amino acid sequence: CASSKGQGNTEAFF.

CDR3 region: CASSLGGVIQGEQYF. The CDR3 DNA sequence: TGTGCCAGCAGCTTAGGGGGGGTCATCCAGGGCGAGCAGTACTTC. The genes are TRBV5-4 and TRBJ2-7, with D perhaps TRBD2 (7 bases). Trimming left V 2 bases short and J 6 bases short, with 18 bases between. Germline CDR1 SGHNT, CDR2 YYREEE (reference sequence). CDR3 length equals 15 residues.

This chain uses TRBV6-5 with TRBJ1-5; D possibly corresponds to TRBD1 (6 bases). Germline CDR1 MNHEY, CDR2 SVGAGI. The CDR3 covers 15 residues. The germline V and J ends were trimmed by 4 bases and 3 bases, with 13 bases remaining between them. The DNA for the CDR3 is TGTGCCAGCAGTTCCCGACAGGAGACCAATCAGCCCCAGCATTTT. This translates into CASSSRQETNQPQHF.

The rearrangement links TRBV7-6 to TRBJ2-3, with TRBD1 matching 7 bases. There are 15 residues in the CDR3. Unmatched junction bases numbered 6, after V lost 0 bases and J lost 6 bases. Germline V gene sequence: CDR1 SGHVS, CDR2 FNYEAQ. The chain's CDR3 is CASSLAGGAWDTQYF. CDR3 nucleotides: TGTGCCAGCAGCTTAGCAGGGGGCGCATGGGATACGCAGTATTTT.

The CDR3 spells CASRSDIGTDNYGYTF. CDR3 coding DNA: TGTGCCAGCAGGTCCGACATCGGGACAGATAACTATGGCTACACCTTC. The genes are TRBV5-6 and TRBJ1-2; 7 positions match TRBD1. This CDR3 spans 16 amino acids. Trimming cost V 5 bases and J 1 base; bases outside gene matches: 11. In germline, CDR1 is SGHDT, CDR2 YYEEEE.

CDR3 DNA sequence: TGTGCCAGCAGATACCCCGGGGGGGAAGCTTTCTTT. It yields the protein CASRYPGGEAFF. The V gene is TRBV27, the J gene TRBJ1-1; D perhaps matches TRBD1 (5 bases). The CDR3 contains 12 residues. Between the trimmed V and J ends, which lost 6 bases and 8 bases, there was a span of 13 bases. CDR1 and CDR2 from the germline V gene are MNHEY and SMNVEV (reference sequence).

The sample holds a few counts of this clone. Other nucleotide sequences from this sample produce the same CDR3. V and J are TRBV6-4 and TRBJ1-2, with 8 positions matching TRBD1. The V segment lost 5 bases and the J segment 2 bases; nucleotides outside the gene matches: 1. Germline V CDR1 and CDR2: MRHNA, SNTAGT. This CDR3 region has 13 residues. The CDR3 spells CASSRDRNYGYTF. DNA for the CDR3: TGTGCCAGCAGTCGGGACAGGAACTATGGCTACACCTTC.

CDR3 sequence reads: CSVVGRAGAPDTQYF. As DNA, the CDR3 is TGCAGCGTTGTAGGTAGAGCGGGAGCCCCAGATACGCAGTATTTT. V is TRBV29-1 and J is TRBJ2-3; 8 bases line up with TRBD2. V dropped 4 bases and J dropped 4; count of bases not matched to a gene: 10. CDR1 is SQVTM, CDR2 ANQGSEA, per germline. The CDR3 runs to 15 residues.

Of note for this clone: At one boundary the junction diverges from the germline segment, which might be a read error. The J gene is TRBJ1-1, the V gene TRBV30; D perhaps matches TRBD1 (5 bases). The CDR3 is made up of 10 amino acids. Germline assignment: CDR1 GTSNPN and CDR2 SVGIG (reference sequence). CDR3 DNA: TGTGCCTGGAGCCCGAACAGGCTCAACTTT. This codes for CAWSPNRLNF.

The V and J genes are TRBV13 and TRBJ2-7; the match to TRBD2 covers 12 bases. The V gene's germline CDR1 is PRHDT and CDR2 FYEKMQ (reference sequence). The J segment lost 2 bases and the V segment lost 3 bases, leaving 2 bases of the junction unmatched. The CDR3 extends over 15 amino acids. CDR3 loop: CASSFRTSGAYEQYF. The CDR3 DNA reads TGTGCCAGCAGCTTCCGGACTAGCGGGGCCTACGAGCAGTACTTC.

This clone occurred once. V usage is TRBV9 and J usage is TRBJ1-4, with 8 bases that match TRBD1. Losses at the gene ends were 4 bases for V and 0 bases for J; bases not matched to a gene: 5. The CDR3 is made up of 16 amino acids. CDR1 SGDLS and CDR2 YYNGEE come from the germline V gene. The CDR3 here is CASSTQTGATNEKLFF. The DNA for the CDR3 is TGTGCCAGCAGCACCCAGACAGGGGCAACTAATGAAAAACTGTTTTTT.

This clone was detected once. The rearrangement uses TRBV6-1 and TRBJ2-7; TRBD1 matches at 7 bases. Germline loops: CDR1 MNHNS, CDR2 SASEGT. The V gene end was trimmed by 5 bases and the J gene end by 2 bases; junction bases not matched to a gene: 3. This CDR3 comprises 13 residues. In nucleotides, the CDR3 is TGTGCCAGCAGTCGGGACAGAGCCTACGAGCAGTACTTC. This gives the protein CASSRDRAYEQYF.

The V call is TRBV18, the J call TRBJ2-7, with TRBD2 matching over 8 bases. Germline-derived CDR1 and CDR2 are KGHSH and LQKENI. The CDR3 runs 15 residues. The ends lost 1 base at V and 3 bases at J; junction bases unmatched: 5. This CDR3 reads CASSPQSGGDYEQYF. The DNA for the CDR3 is TGTGCCAGCTCACCACAGTCGGGAGGGGACTACGAGCAGTACTTC.

The chain carries TRBV9 and TRBJ1-6, with no clear D. V lost 0 bases and J 9 bases, leaving 7 bases between the germline ends. Germline loops: CDR1 SGDLS, CDR2 YYNGEE. This CDR3 spans 13 amino acids. The CDR3 protein is CASSVGAGSPLHF. As DNA, the CDR3 is TGTGCCAGCAGCGTAGGAGCGGGTTCACCCCTCCACTTT.

V usage is TRBV21-1 and J usage is TRBJ2-2; the DNA was not used to check the table's D call, TRBD1. TRBV21-1 is shown as a pseudogene. The CDR3 is made up of 15 amino acids. The chain's CDR3 is CASSKAGANTGELFF. CDR3 sequence (DNA): TGTGCCAGCAGCAAAGCAGGGGCGAACACCGGGGAGCTGTTTTTT.

The chain couples TRBV5-1 to TRBJ2-2; D gene unclear. Trimming left V 0 bases short and J 9 bases short, with 9 bases between. This CDR3 contains 13 residues. Looked up from germline, CDR1 is SGHRS and CDR2 is YFSETQ. CDR3 residues: CASSLGPSRELFF. The CDR3 DNA sequence: TGCGCCAGCAGCTTGGGTCCGTCCCGGGAGCTGTTTTTT.

The V gene is TRBV6-6, the J gene TRBJ1-2; 7 bases are a match to TRBD1. The CDR3 runs 14 residues. V shed 3 bases, J shed 4 bases, and the junction held 5 bases outside the gene matches. In germline, CDR1 is MNHNY, CDR2 SVGAGI (reference sequence). The CDR3 bases are TGTGCCAGCAGTTATGCGGGACAGACCTATGGCTACACCTTC. Translating it yields CASSYAGQTYGYTF.

This clone was counted a single time. The rearrangement links TRBV27 to TRBJ2-1, with no clear D. V lost 4 bases and J lost 9, with 7 bases in between. Germline values: CDR1 MNHEY, CDR2 SMNVEV (reference sequence). The CDR3 is 11 residues long. The CDR3 loop reads CASSSRIEQFF. The CDR3 DNA reads TGTGCCAGCAGTTCCCGTATTGAGCAGTTCTTC.

J is TRBJ2-1 and V is TRBV7-7; D may be TRBD2 (6 bases). Germline V gene lookup returns CDR1 SSHAT and CDR2 FNYEAQ (reference sequence). V was pared by 5 bases and J by 3 bases, with 14 bases between. The CDR3 is 15 residues long. The CDR3 DNA reads TGTGCCAGCAGCCAGGGACTGGGGGGCTACAATGAGCAGTTCTTC. It yields the protein CASSQGLGGYNEQFF. Combining the CDR3 with reference TRBV7-7 and TRBJ2-1 gives the whole variable domain GAGVSQSPRYKVTKRGQDVTLRCDPISSHATLYWYQQALGQGPEFLTYFNYEAQPDKSGLPSDRFSAERPEGSISTLTIQRTEQRDSAMYRCASSQGLGGYNEQFFGPGTRLTVL.

The chain employs TRBV7-2 and TRBJ2-1; 8 bases align to TRBD2. CDR1 and CDR2 from the germline V gene are SGHTA and FQGNSA. The V gene end was trimmed by 1 base and the J gene end by 4 bases; junction bases not matched to a gene: 9. This CDR3 contains 17 residues. This chain's CDR3 is CASSLGVSGGPYNEQFF. In DNA form, the CDR3 reads TGTGCCAGCAGCTTAGGGGTAAGCGGGGGACCTTACAATGAGCAGTTCTTC.

The genes are TRBV20-1 and TRBJ2-7; weak D call: TRBD1 (6 bases). Trimming left V 3 bases short and J 3 bases short, with 6 bases between. CDR1 and CDR2 from the germline V gene are DFQATT and SNEGSKA (reference sequence). The CDR3 contains 11 residues. DNA of the CDR3: TGCAGTGCTAGCAGGGGCTACGAGCAGTACTTC. Translating gives CSASRGYEQYF.